The 16 T cell receptor beta chains in this list originate from one sample, sequenced in a study of blood T cell repertoires in COVID-19. Clones were sequenced by immunoSEQ multiplex PCR, and TCRdb holds only the in-frame ones, with some missing. The data show about 15,000 clones, approximately 84% seen once. What was sequenced was peripheral blood. All receptors come from a human donor in a cohort sampled during active COVID-19.

The chain uses TRBV6-2 or TRBV6-3 and TRBJ2-6; TRBD1 matches at 8 bases. This CDR3 is 19 amino acids long. Germline CDR1 is MNHEY and CDR2 is SVGEGT. The V and J ends lost 2 bases and 0 bases, in that order; junction bases with no gene match: 9. The chain's CDR3 is CASSYTETGVSSGANVLTF. The CDR3 DNA sequence: TGTGCCAGCAGTTACACCGAGACAGGGGTCTCCTCTGGGGCCAACGTCCTGACTTTC.

The rearrangement links TRBV6-5 to TRBJ1-1; D is unclear. Germline V gives CDR1 MNHEY, CDR2 SVGAGI. V lost 7 bases to trimming and J lost 4 bases, with 19 bases between them. The CDR3 sequence is 15 residues long. The DNA for the CDR3 is TGTGCCAGCACCACGACGGCCGGGAGTAGCACTGAAGCTTTCTTT. This sequence encodes CASTTTAGSSTEAFF.

The rearrangement links TRBV5-1 to TRBJ2-7; possibly TRBD2 for D (6 bases). The CDR3 extends over 15 amino acids. Per germline, CDR1 SGHRS and CDR2 YFSETQ. V lost 0 bases to trimming and J lost 2 bases, with 12 bases between them. CDR3 sequence reads: CASSLEAGRAYEQYF. CDR3 nucleotide sequence: TGCGCCAGCAGCTTGGAGGCGGGGAGAGCCTACGAGCAGTACTTC.

This chain connects TRBV20-1 to TRBJ1-1; the D is unclear. The CDR3 runs 9 residues. CDR1 DFQATT and CDR2 SNEGSKA come from the germline V gene (reference sequence). The V end was cut by 5 bases, the J end by 7 bases, with 5 bases between. The CDR3 here is CSAYSEAFF. The DNA for the CDR3 is TGCAGTGCTTACAGTGAAGCTTTCTTT.

The chain uses TRBV27 and TRBJ2-3; possible D gene TRBD1, 6 bases. V was clipped by 6 bases and J by 1 base, with 14 bases between them. There are 15 residues in the CDR3. Germline V CDR1 and CDR2: MNHEY, SMNVEV (reference sequence). The DNA for the CDR3 is TGTGCCAGCAGGCAGGGGCCCCTGGGCACAGATACGCAGTATTTT. This translates into CASRQGPLGTDTQYF.

The V call is TRBV13, the J call TRBJ1-1, with a possible D match to TRBD1 (6 bases). From germline, CDR1 is PRHDT and CDR2 FYEKMQ (reference sequence). With 0 bases removed from V and 8 bases from J, the gap between germline ends came to 19 bases. The CDR3 is made up of 16 amino acids. The CDR3 here is CASSLGYRVEYLEAFF. CDR3 coding DNA: TGTGCCAGCAGCTTAGGATACAGGGTTGAGTATCTGGAAGCTTTCTTT.

The chain carries TRBV11-2 and TRBJ1-5; 9 bases are shared with TRBD1. The CDR3 consists of 14 residues. CDR1 SGHAT and CDR2 FQNNGV come from the germline V gene. The V segment lost 5 bases and the J segment 6 bases; nucleotides outside the gene matches: 5. CDR3 residues: CASSQGQGSQPQHF. The CDR3 nucleotides read TGTGCCAGCAGCCAAGGACAGGGGAGTCAGCCCCAGCATTTT.

The rearrangement uses TRBV11-2 and TRBJ2-7; 8 positions match TRBD2. Trimming took 0 bases from V and 3 from J; bases not matched to a gene: 1. CDR3 length: 14 amino acids. The germline V gene has CDR1 SGHAT and CDR2 FQNNGV. The CDR3 spells CASSLERGVYEQYF. CDR3 sequence (DNA): TGTGCCAGCAGCTTAGAGCGGGGGGTCTACGAGCAGTACTTC. The complete variable domain, with remaining parts taken from reference TRBV11-2 and TRBJ2-7, reads EAGVAQSPRYKIIEKRQSVAFWCNPISGHATLYWYQQILGQGPKLLIQFQNNGVVDDSQLPKDRFSAERLKGVDSTLKIQPAKLEDSAVYLCASSLERGVYEQYFGPGTRLTVT.

The chain links TRBV5-5 to TRBJ1-3; D is unresolved. V lost 2 bases, J lost 4 bases, and 10 bases lay in between. CDR3 length equals 14 residues. Germline V gene lookup returns CDR1 SGHKS and CDR2 YYEKEE (reference sequence). This chain's CDR3 is CASSFDSGGNTIYF. The CDR3 region has the DNA TGTGCCAGCAGCTTTGACTCGGGGGGAAACACCATATATTTT.

This clone appeared once. The rearrangement links TRBV7-9 to TRBJ2-7; D not resolved. Trimming pared 2 bases from V and 6 bases from J, leaving 5 bases between. Germline CDR1 is SEHNR and CDR2 is FQNEAQ (reference sequence). The CDR3 spans 11 residues. CDR3 sequence: CASSLTSEQYF. CDR3 DNA: TGTGCCAGCAGCTTAACTTCCGAGCAGTACTTC.

This clone was detected once. The V call is TRBV2, the J call TRBJ2-7, with 9 bases fitting TRBD1. After removal of 4 bases from V and 4 bases from J, the junction contained 11 bases not matched to a gene. The germline gives CDR1 SNHLY, CDR2 FYNNEI. The CDR3 is 16 residues long. CDR3 nucleotides: TGTGCCAGCAGTGTATCCGGGACAGGGCCTCTTTACGAGCAGTACTTC. Translated: CASSVSGTGPLYEQYF. Supplemented by reference TRBV2 and TRBJ2-7, the full variable domain reads EPEVTQTPSHQVTQMGQEVILRCVPISNHLYFYWYRQILGQKVEFLVSFYNNEISEKSEIFDDQFSVERPDGSNFTLKIRSTKLEDSAMYFCASSVSGTGPLYEQYFGPGTRLTVT.

The rearrangement links TRBV4-2 to TRBJ2-4; D perhaps matches TRBD1 (5 bases). Germline V gene data show CDR1 as LGHNA and CDR2 as YNFKEQ. The length of the CDR3 is 15 residues. Trimming left V 1 base short and J 8 bases short, with 15 bases between. DNA for the CDR3: TGTGCCAGCAGCCAAGTTCTTTCAGGGCTTGACATTCAGTACTTC. Translation gives CASSQVLSGLDIQYF.

V and J are TRBV3-1 (or the pseudogene TRBV3-2) and TRBJ1-1; no clear D. CDR1 is LGHDT, CDR2 YNNKEL, per germline (reference sequence). V gave up 2 bases and J gave up 2 bases, with 9 bases separating them. This CDR3 comprises 14 residues. The DNA for the CDR3 is TGTGCCAGCAGCCAAAGGAGGGTAAACACTGAAGCTTTCTTT. It translates to CASSQRRVNTEAFF.

The V and J genes are TRBV9 and TRBJ2-3; D remains ambiguous. This CDR3 region has 19 residues. Germline-derived CDR1 and CDR2 are SGDLS and YYNGEE. Trimming left V 0 bases short and J 1 base short, with 21 bases between. The CDR3 DNA reads as TGTGCCAGCAGCGTAGGTTCAGGATCCTTTGCTTTTCGCACAGATACGCAGTATTTT. Amino acid sequence: CASSVGSGSFAFRTDTQYF.

The V gene is TRBV12-5, the J gene TRBJ2-7; tentatively, D is TRBD2 (5 bases). Germline CDR1 reads LGHNT; CDR2 reads FRNRAP. The CDR3 covers 12 residues. With 1 base removed from V and 4 bases from J, the gap between germline ends came to 5 bases. DNA for the CDR3: TGTGCTAGTGGTTTGGGGAGGTACGAGCAGTACTTC. Translation gives CASGLGRYEQYF.

This clone was seen only a few times. The chain has TRBV5-1 and TRBJ1-2; 8 bases fit TRBD1. J lost 8 bases, V lost 4 bases, and 10 bases had no gene match. Germline V gene sequence: CDR1 SGHRS, CDR2 YFSETQ. CDR3 length equals 14 residues. The CDR3 DNA reads TGCGCCAGCAGCATTGCTCCAGGGGGCGAGGGCTACACCTTC. Residues: CASSIAPGGEGYTF.